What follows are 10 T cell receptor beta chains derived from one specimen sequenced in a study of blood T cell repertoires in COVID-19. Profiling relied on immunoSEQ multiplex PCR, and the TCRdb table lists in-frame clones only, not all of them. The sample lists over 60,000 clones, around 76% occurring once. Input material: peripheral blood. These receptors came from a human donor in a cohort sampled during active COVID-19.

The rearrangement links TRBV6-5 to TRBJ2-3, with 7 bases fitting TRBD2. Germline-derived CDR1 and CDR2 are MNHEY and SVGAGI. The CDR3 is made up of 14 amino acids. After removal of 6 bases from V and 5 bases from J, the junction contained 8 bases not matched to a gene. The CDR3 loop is CASSGTTDGDTQYF. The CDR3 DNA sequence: TGTGCCAGCAGCGGGACTACGGATGGAGATACGCAGTATTTT.

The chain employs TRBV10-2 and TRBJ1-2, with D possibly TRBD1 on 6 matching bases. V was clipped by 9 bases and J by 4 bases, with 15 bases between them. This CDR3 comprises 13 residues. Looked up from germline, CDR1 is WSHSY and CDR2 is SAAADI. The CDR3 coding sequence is TGCGCCAGTCGGGACACCACGGTCTATGGCTACACCTTC. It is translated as CASRDTTVYGYTF.

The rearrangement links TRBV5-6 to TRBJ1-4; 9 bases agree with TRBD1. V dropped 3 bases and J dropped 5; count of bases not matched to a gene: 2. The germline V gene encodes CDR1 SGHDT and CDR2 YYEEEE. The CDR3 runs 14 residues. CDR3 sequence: CASSSDRGNEKLFF. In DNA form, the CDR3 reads TGTGCCAGCAGCTCGGACAGGGGAAATGAAAAACTGTTTTTT.

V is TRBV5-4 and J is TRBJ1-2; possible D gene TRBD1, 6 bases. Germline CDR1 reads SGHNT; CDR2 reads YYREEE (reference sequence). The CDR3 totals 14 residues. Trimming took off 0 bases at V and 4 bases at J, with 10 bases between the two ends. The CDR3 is CASSLGTVTYGYTF. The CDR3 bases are TGTGCCAGCAGCTTGGGGACAGTTACCTATGGCTACACCTTC.

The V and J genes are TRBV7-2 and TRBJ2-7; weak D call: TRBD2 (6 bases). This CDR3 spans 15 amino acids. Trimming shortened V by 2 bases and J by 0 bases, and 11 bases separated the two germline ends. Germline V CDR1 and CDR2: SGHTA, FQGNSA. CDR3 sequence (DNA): TGTGCCAGCAGCTTAACCCCCGGGGGCTCCTACGAGCAGTACTTC. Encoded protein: CASSLTPGGSYEQYF.

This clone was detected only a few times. The CDR3 region has the DNA TGTGCCAGCCACTATGGGTCCAATCAGCCCCAGCATTTT. Residues: CASHYGSNQPQHF. V usage is TRBV28 and J usage is TRBJ1-5; D not resolved. The length of the CDR3 is 13 residues. V lost 8 bases and J lost 3, with 11 bases in between. Per germline, CDR1 MDHEN and CDR2 SYDVKM.

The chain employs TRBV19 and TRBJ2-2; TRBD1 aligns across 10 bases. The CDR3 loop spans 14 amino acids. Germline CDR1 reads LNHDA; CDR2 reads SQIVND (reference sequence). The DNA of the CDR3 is TGTGGTTCCCGGGGACAGGGGTTCGCCGGGGAGCTGTTTTTT. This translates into CGSRGQGFAGELFF.

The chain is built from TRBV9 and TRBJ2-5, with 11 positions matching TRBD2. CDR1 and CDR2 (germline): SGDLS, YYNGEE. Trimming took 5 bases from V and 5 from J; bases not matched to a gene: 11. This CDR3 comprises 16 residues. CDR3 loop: CASSPLAGGVRETQYF. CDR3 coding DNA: TGTGCCAGCAGTCCCCTAGCGGGGGGTGTACGGGAGACCCAGTACTTC.

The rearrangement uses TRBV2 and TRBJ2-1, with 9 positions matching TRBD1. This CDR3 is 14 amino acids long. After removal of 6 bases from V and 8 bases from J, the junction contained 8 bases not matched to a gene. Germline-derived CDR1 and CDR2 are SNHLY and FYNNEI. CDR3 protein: CASSSGTGIHEQFF. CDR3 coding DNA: TGTGCCAGCAGCTCCGGGACAGGGATCCATGAGCAGTTCTTC.

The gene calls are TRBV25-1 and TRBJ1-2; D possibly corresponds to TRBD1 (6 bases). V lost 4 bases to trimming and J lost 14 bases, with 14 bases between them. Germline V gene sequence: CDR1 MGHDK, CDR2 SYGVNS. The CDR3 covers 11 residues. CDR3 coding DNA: TGTGCCAGCAGTGTTACAGGGCTGAAGACCTTC. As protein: CASSVTGLKTF.